The clone carrying this T cell receptor (beta chain) was counted ten times or more. Its antigen remains unidentified. TCRdb fed the reads into MiXCR, producing one record per CDR3 protein. Among under 250,000 distinct CDR3 sequences listed, about 5.9% were seen once. The data stem from a study of T cell repertoires in cytomegalovirus infection. Whole-study context: Both a matching HLA type and CMV infection were indicated by public TCR beta signatures.

Findings and caveats of the study: It was HLA-C-restricted CMV-specific TCR beta clonotypes that dominated the response ex vivo. Summed public TCR beta family frequency identified CMV carriers bearing the relevant HLA.

V trimming: 3 bases; J trimming: 7 bases; junction bases outside the gene matches: 5. CDR3 length: 14 residues. The germline gives CDR1 SGHVS, CDR2 FQNEAQ. The receptor comes from a human donor in good health (CMV status not recorded). Some clones in this sample may be carry-over from other donors' samples. V gene TRBV7-8 combines with J gene TRBJ1-5; 8 bases match TRBD1. Sequencing used PBMCs. CDR3 loop: CASSFDRGGQPQHF. DNA for the CDR3: TGTGCCAGCAGCTTCGACAGGGGCGGGCAGCCCCAGCATTTT.